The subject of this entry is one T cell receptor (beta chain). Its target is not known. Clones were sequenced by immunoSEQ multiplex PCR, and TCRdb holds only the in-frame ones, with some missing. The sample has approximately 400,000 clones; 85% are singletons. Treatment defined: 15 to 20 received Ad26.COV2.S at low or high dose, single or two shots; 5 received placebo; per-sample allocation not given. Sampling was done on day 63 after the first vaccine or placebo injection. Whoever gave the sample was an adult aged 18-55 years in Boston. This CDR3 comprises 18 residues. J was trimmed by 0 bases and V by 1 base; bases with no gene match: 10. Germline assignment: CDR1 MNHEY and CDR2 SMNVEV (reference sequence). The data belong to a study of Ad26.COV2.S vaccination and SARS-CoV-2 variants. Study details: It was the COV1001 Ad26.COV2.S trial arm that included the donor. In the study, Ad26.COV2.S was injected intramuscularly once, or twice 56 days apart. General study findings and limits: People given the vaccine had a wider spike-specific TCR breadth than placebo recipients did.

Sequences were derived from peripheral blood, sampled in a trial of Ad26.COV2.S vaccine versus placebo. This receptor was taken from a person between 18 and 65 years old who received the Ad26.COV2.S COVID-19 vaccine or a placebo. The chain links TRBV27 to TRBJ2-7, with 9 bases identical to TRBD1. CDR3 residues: CASSLYSGGTGSSYEQYF. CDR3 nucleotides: TGTGCCAGCAGTTTATATTCTGGGGGGACAGGGAGCTCCTACGAGCAGTACTTC.